This T cell receptor beta chain stems from a study of blood T cells in healthy people across ages (dated by TCRdb to 2014 to 2015). In the study overall: In model experiments, template switching captured roughly one uniquely barcoded TCR beta cDNA molecule for every two T cells. Age-related changes in TCR beta repertoire diversity were measured in the study by deep sequencing normalized with unique cDNA molecular identifiers. The donors were split into four age groups: young (average 16 years), middle-aged (39), aged (62) and long-lived (approximately 89). Donors of different ages were randomly distributed across sequencing lanes to avoid experimental bias. The study analyzed two additional independent replicas of 1 million unique cDNA reads from the same blood draw for two donors, one aged 18 to 29 and one aged 80 or older. General findings and caveats noted by the study authors: As age increased, observed TCR beta diversity per million T cells dropped in a roughly linear way, and a significant reduction was already evident by age about 36. Since profiling was done on bulk unsorted PBMCs, naive and antigen-experienced compartments could not be conclusively compared. Compared with the aged group, the long-lived group had more naive CD4+ T cells, fewer expanded clones and increased TCR diversity, suggesting age selection. Donor CMV infection status was unknown, potentially confounding age-related changes in expanded clonotypes. Total diversity estimates from one million sequenced T cells were considered lower bounds and underestimates. The percentage of naive T cells measured by flow cytometry correlated strongly with observed TCR beta diversity.

Concerning this clonotype: Its specific antigen is unknown. No quality values exist for individual bases; no much larger clone is one base distant.

From a lookup of the germline V gene (reference sequence), CDR1 and CDR2 are DFQATT and SNEGSKA. The CDR3 covers 14 residues, taking in both the cysteine and the phenylalanine. The read is trimmed to its CDR3 DNA, 42 bases read in frame from base 1. Between the V and J ends, shortened by 7 bases and 0 bases respectively, the junction contains 16 bases. The method was 5' RACE. The instrument was an Illumina HiSeq 2500. The second PCR ran for about 6 to 12 cycles and used a J-beta primer mix along with a sample-barcoded 5' primer. A unique molecular identifier was introduced onto each TCR beta cDNA molecule by a template-switch 5' adaptor carrying 12 random nucleotides. At least 3 million CDR3-containing paired-end reads were obtained from each sample. First-strand cDNA was synthesized from all RNA with the Mint cDNA synthesis kit, primed by a TRBC-specific oligonucleotide. All cDNA was treated with uracil-DNA glycosylase and then went through a first 18-cycle PCR with the universal primers M1SS and BC2_uni_R. In the source study's methods: For normalization, 1 million high-quality reads were randomly selected from each sample, with every read carrying a distinct molecular identifier. Reads with shared molecular identifiers were discarded instead of being binned into consensus sequences. MiTCR, with a Q25 quality threshold and the strictest error-elimination algorithm, was used for CDR3 identification, clonotype clustering and error correction. A nonparametric unseen species model using Euler transformation provided a lower-bound estimate of total TCR beta diversity. Through fastp at Q25 and MiXCR, TCRdb rebuilt clones from the public reads, retaining in-frame beta chains. When rows share a CDR3 protein, they turn into one entry using the most common DNA and genes. The authors' filters were not applied to this entry. Recorded for this sample are about a million distinct CDR3 sequences; roughly half of them occurred a single time. The top ten clonotypes cover about 22% of the sample.

The donors were roughly 39 Caucasian individuals from Russia, aged roughly 6 to 90 years, who were systemically healthy. About 9.1 milliliters of peripheral blood were collected from each donor into EDTA-treated Vacutainer tubes. Ficoll-Paque density-gradient centrifugation was used to isolate PBMCs, with at least 6 million obtained per sample. Total RNA was extracted from PBMCs with Trizol reagent, with at least 5 micrograms obtained per sample. For every donor, an aliquot of PBMCs went through flow cytometry to measure the percentages of naive CD45RAhigh/CD27high T cells. This TCR derives from a woman between 55 and 75 years old in good health. This chain is built from TRBV20-1 and TRBJ2-7; no D gene call is confident. The sequenced material came from blood. The nucleotide sequence is given as TGCAGTGTGGACCGAAAGGTAGGCTCCTACGAGCAGTACTTC. This sequence encodes CSVDRKVGSYEQYF.